These 27 T cell receptor beta chains originate from one sample sequenced in a study of T cells in Graves' hyperthyroidism and ophthalmopathy. Amplification yielded TCR beta CDR3 regions, with RNA transcripts as the source. An initial round of RT-PCR targeting the TCR CDR3 relied on the HTBI primer set. TCRdb re-derived calls from the multiplex PCR reads in MiXCR, one entry per CDR3 protein. The sample shows some 370,000 distinct CDR3 sequences, 15% to 20% of them seen only once. Material for sequencing was blood. The receptors stem from a woman aged 25-40 years with Graves' hyperthyroidism that later progressed to Graves' ophthalmopathy.

This clonotype showed up many times. The CDR3 sequence: CASSSGPYGYTF. CDR3 coding DNA: TGTGCCAGCAGTTCCGGTCCCTATGGCTACACCTTC. The rearrangement joins TRBV2 to TRBJ1-2, with no clear D. Trimming cost V 5 bases and J 4 bases, with 8 bases left between them. Germline values: CDR1 SNHLY, CDR2 FYNNEI. CDR3 length equals 12 residues.

This sequence joins TRBV30 and TRBJ2-6; perhaps TRBD2 as D (5 bases). The CDR3 is made up of 17 amino acids. V lost 2 bases to trimming and J lost 4 bases, with 18 bases between them. Germline lookup yields CDR1 GTSNPN and CDR2 SVGIG (reference sequence). The CDR3 region is CAWSPGPGRYGANVLTF. The DNA of the CDR3 is TGTGCCTGGAGTCCTGGACCGGGAAGGTACGGGGCCAACGTCCTGACTTTC.

In the case of this clonotype: This may arise from a read error, as a much more abundant clone is one base away. V usage is TRBV20-1 and J usage is TRBJ2-1, with D hard to call. CDR1 and CDR2 (germline): DFQATT, SNEGSKA (reference sequence). The CDR3 contains 13 residues. The CDR3 DNA reads as TGCAGTGCCCCATCAATCGCAGGTAGTGAGCTGTTCTTC. As protein: CSAPSIAGSELFF.

The chain employs TRBV4-1 and TRBJ1-6; possible D gene TRBD1, 5 bases. Germline V gene data show CDR1 as MGHRA and CDR2 as YSYEKL. Between the trimmed V and J ends, which lost 3 bases and 9 bases, there was a span of 9 bases. The CDR3 has 13 amino acids. CDR3 sequence reads: CASSQGGGSPLHF. CDR3 in DNA: TGCGCCAGCAGCCAGGGCGGGGGTTCACCCCTCCACTTT.

This clonotype was recorded many times. V gene TRBV24-1 combines with J gene TRBJ1-1; the D gene is possibly TRBD1 (5 bases). The CDR3 is 15 amino acids. In germline, CDR1 is KGHDR, CDR2 SFDVKD. Trimming removed 3 bases at V and 1 base at J, with 11 bases between. The CDR3 region is CATSDGGIGNTEAFF. The CDR3 DNA reads TGTGCCACCAGTGATGGGGGGATAGGGAACACTGAAGCTTTCTTT.

This clonotype has ten or more counts. CDR3 bases: TGTGCCAGCAGTGAATTGAAGTTTACTAACACCGGGGAGCTGTTTTTT. Translating gives CASSELKFTNTGELFF. The chain joins TRBV6-1 to TRBJ2-2; D gene ambiguous. The CDR3 is 16 residues long. Looked up from germline, CDR1 is MNHNS and CDR2 is SASEGT. V lost 2 bases and J 2 bases, leaving 12 bases between the germline ends.

This clonotype turned up a few times. The chain employs TRBV27 and TRBJ2-7; the match to TRBD2 covers 9 bases. The CDR3 consists of 15 residues. The J segment lost 5 bases and the V segment lost 5 bases, leaving 10 bases of the junction unmatched. Germline CDR1 reads MNHEY; CDR2 reads SMNVEV (reference sequence). The CDR3 protein is CASSLRPAGGDEQYF. The CDR3 DNA is TGTGCCAGCAGTCTTAGGCCAGCGGGAGGAGACGAGCAGTACTTC.

This clonotype was counted only a few times. The chain uses TRBV5-5 and TRBJ2-5; D is tentatively TRBD1 or TRBD2 (5 bases each). The CDR3 length is 16 residues. Trimming stripped 4 bases from V and 2 bases from J, with 18 bases between. The germline CDR1 and CDR2 sequences are SGHKS and YYEKEE (reference sequence). The CDR3 reads CASSQSPGRLQETQYF. The CDR3 coding sequence is TGTGCCAGCAGCCAATCCCCGGGACGGTTACAAGAGACCCAGTACTTC.

This clonotype was detected ten times or more. The chain carries TRBV6-1 and TRBJ1-2, with unresolved D. Germline values: CDR1 MNHNS, CDR2 SASEGT. The V gene lost 8 bases and the J gene lost 3 bases, with 10 bases spanning the gap. This CDR3 is 12 amino acids long. The CDR3 loop is CASPRSDYGYTF. The CDR3 region has the DNA TGTGCCAGCCCTCGGTCGGACTATGGCTACACCTTC.

This clonotype was observed a handful of times. The chain recombines TRBV29-1 with TRBJ2-1, with 13 nucleotides matching TRBD2. V dropped 5 bases and J dropped 2; count of bases not matched to a gene: 15. The CDR3 runs to 19 residues. Germline V gene lookup returns CDR1 SQVTM and CDR2 ANQGSEA. This chain's CDR3 is CSVLPLAGGPFQPYNEQFF. CDR3 sequence (DNA): TGCAGCGTTTTACCACTAGCGGGAGGGCCTTTTCAACCCTACAATGAGCAGTTCTTC.

Concerning this clonotype itself: A much larger clone sits a single nucleotide away, making a read error possible. The chain joins TRBV2 to TRBJ2-7; 10 bases align to TRBD1. In germline, CDR1 is SNHLY, CDR2 FYNNEI. V dropped 6 bases and J dropped 0; count of bases not matched to a gene: 2. The CDR3 covers 14 residues. CDR3: CASRRTGGSYEQYF. The DNA for the CDR3 is TGTGCCAGCAGGAGGACAGGGGGCTCCTACGAGCAGTACTTC.

This clonotype was recorded at least ten times. The chain has TRBV2 and TRBJ2-7; 7 bases line up with TRBD1. The V gene's germline CDR1 is SNHLY and CDR2 FYNNEI. The CDR3 extends over 16 amino acids. The J segment lost 3 bases and the V segment lost 3 bases, leaving 11 bases of the junction unmatched. CDR3 nucleotides: TGTGCCAGCAGTGACCCGCAGCGACAGGGAGACTACGAGCAGTACTTC. Amino acids: CASSDPQRQGDYEQYF.

This clonotype was detected ten times or more. V and J are TRBV6-9 and TRBJ1-1; weak D call: TRBD1 (6 bases). V was shortened by 5 bases and J by 3 bases, with 13 bases between the two germline ends. The CDR3 has 14 residues. The germline V gene encodes CDR1 MNHGY and CDR2 SVAAGI. The CDR3 nucleotides are TGTGCCAGCAGTCAAACAGGGTTGGACACTGAAGCTTTCTTT. This codes for CASSQTGLDTEAFF.

This clonotype was observed a few times. This chain connects TRBV5-1 to TRBJ1-6; D unclear. The V end lost 2 bases, the J end lost 14 bases, and 11 bases lay between the germline ends. The length of the CDR3 is 12 residues. Looked up from germline, CDR1 is SGHRS and CDR2 is YFSETQ. CDR3 DNA sequence: TGCGCCAGCAGCTTCTCTGGGAATACCCTCCACTTT. Encoded protein: CASSFSGNTLHF.

This clonotype has more than one count but fewer than ten. The CDR3 does not close with the conserved phenylalanine or tryptophan, likely indicating a read error. The chain joins TRBV2 to TRBJ1-1; no reliable D call. Between the trimmed V and J ends, which lost 4 bases and 0 bases, there was a span of 3 bases. The CDR3 spans 12 residues. Per germline, CDR1 SNHLY and CDR2 FYNNEI. CDR3: CASSVLNTEAFC. The CDR3 region has the DNA TGTGCCAGCAGTGTATTGAACACTGAAGCTTTCTGT.

This clonotype has ten or more counts. The genes are TRBV5-6 and TRBJ1-1; D perhaps matches TRBD1 (5 bases). V gave up 2 bases and J gave up 6 bases, with 5 bases separating them. The CDR3 consists of 11 residues. The germline V gene has CDR1 SGHDT and CDR2 YYEEEE. This CDR3 reads CASSLGAEAFF. CDR3 coding DNA: TGTGCCAGCAGCTTAGGGGCTGAAGCTTTCTTT.

In nucleotides, the CDR3 is TGCAGCGCCTGGACAGGGTGCAATCAGCCCCAGCATTTT. Translation gives CSAWTGCNQPQHF. This chain uses TRBV20-1 with TRBJ1-5, with TRBD1 matching 8 bases. CDR3 length: 13 amino acids. Germline V lookup: CDR1 DFQATT, CDR2 SNEGSKA (reference sequence).

This clonotype was seen repeatedly, ten times or more. The J gene is TRBJ2-5, the V gene TRBV27, with a weak D call TRBD1 (5 bases). Germline CDR1 reads MNHEY; CDR2 reads SMNVEV (reference sequence). This CDR3 has 14 residues. Between the trimmed V and J ends, which lost 2 bases and 5 bases, there was a span of 12 bases. DNA for the CDR3: TGTGCCAGCAGTTTAATGCAGGGTTTGGAGACCCAGTACTTC. Its protein is CASSLMQGLETQYF.

This clonotype was counted ten times or more. The chain combines TRBV6-1 with TRBJ2-7, with D unclear. The V end lost 3 bases, the J end lost 6 bases, and 9 bases lay between the germline ends. There are 12 residues in the CDR3. CDR1 MNHNS and CDR2 SASEGT come from the germline V gene. This CDR3 reads CASSELRLEQYF. The CDR3 DNA follows: TGTGCCAGCAGTGAGTTGCGGCTCGAGCAGTACTTC.

This clonotype was detected ten times or more. The chain uses TRBV27 and TRBJ2-7, with TRBD2 matching over 8 bases. Unmatched junction bases numbered 7, after V lost 2 bases and J lost 4 bases. The CDR3 spans 15 residues. Germline-derived CDR1 and CDR2 are MNHEY and SMNVEV (reference sequence). CDR3 sequence: CASSLGSGSKYEQYF. The CDR3 DNA follows: TGTGCCAGCAGTTTAGGAAGCGGGAGTAAGTACGAGCAGTACTTC.

The chain employs TRBV25-1 and TRBJ2-7; D possibly corresponds to TRBD1 (6 bases). Germline lookup yields CDR1 MGHDK and CDR2 SYGVNS. There are 16 residues in the CDR3. Trimming stripped 8 bases from V and 4 bases from J, with 24 bases between. The CDR3 DNA sequence: TGTGCCAGCTTCCCCCACTCCGGGACAAACTCTTACGAGCAGTACTTC. This gives the protein CASFPHSGTNSYEQYF.

This clonotype was counted many times. The rearrangement uses TRBV27 and TRBJ1-1, with a possible D match to TRBD1 (5 bases). The CDR3 runs 13 residues. Germline CDR1 MNHEY, CDR2 SMNVEV (reference sequence). V was pared by 8 bases and J by 3 bases, with 13 bases between. CDR3 nucleotide sequence: TGTGCCAGCGGAAAACAAGGGGACACTGAAGCTTTCTTT. Translating it yields CASGKQGDTEAFF.

The table lists this clonotype with a few counts. The chain recombines TRBV27 with TRBJ2-7; D is possibly TRBD2 (6 bases). The germline CDR1 and CDR2 sequences are MNHEY and SMNVEV (reference sequence). The CDR3 sequence is 14 residues long. The ends were cut back, 3 bases at V and 6 bases at J, with 15 bases in the middle. CDR3 in amino acids: CASSFSRGGAEQYF. The CDR3 coding sequence is TGTGCCAGCAGTTTCTCCCGGGGAGGTGCCGAGCAGTACTTC.

This clonotype was detected many times. The rearrangement links TRBV12-3 or TRBV12-4 to TRBJ1-2; D is unresolved. V lost 4 bases to trimming and J lost 5 bases, with 8 bases between them. The length of the CDR3 is 12 residues. The CDR3 spells CASSSHQYGYTF. The CDR3 coding sequence is TGTGCCAGCAGTTCCCATCAGTATGGCTACACCTTC.

This clonotype was found a few times. The rearrangement links TRBV4-1 to TRBJ1-2; D not certain. Germline values: CDR1 MGHRA, CDR2 YSYEKL. The CDR3 runs 17 residues. V dropped 1 base and J dropped 1 base, with 16 bases sitting between them. The CDR3 sequence: CASSQGARVVHNYGYTF. The CDR3 region has the DNA TGCGCCAGCAGCCAAGGGGCGCGGGTAGTCCATAACTATGGCTACACCTTC.

This clonotype has only a few counts. This may stem from a read error, because a much larger clone lies one nucleotide away. The rearrangement links TRBV5-1 to TRBJ2-5; TRBD1 or TRBD2 may be the D gene (5 bases each). Germline CDR1 and CDR2: SGHRS and YFSETQ. V lost 6 bases and J 1 base, leaving 16 bases between the germline ends. The CDR3 contains 15 residues. DNA of the CDR3: TGCGCCAGCAACCCCGGACGGGACGGCCAAGAGACCCAGTACTTC. This sequence encodes CASNPGRDGQETQYF.

This clonotype was counted many times. The chain joins TRBV20-1 to TRBJ1-5; D not resolved. The CDR3 contains 12 residues. From germline, CDR1 is DFQATT and CDR2 SNEGSKA (reference sequence). V was clipped by 0 bases and J by 5 bases, with 5 bases between them. CDR3 loop: CSARDRDQPQHF. CDR3 nucleotides: TGCAGTGCTAGAGATCGGGATCAGCCCCAGCATTTT.